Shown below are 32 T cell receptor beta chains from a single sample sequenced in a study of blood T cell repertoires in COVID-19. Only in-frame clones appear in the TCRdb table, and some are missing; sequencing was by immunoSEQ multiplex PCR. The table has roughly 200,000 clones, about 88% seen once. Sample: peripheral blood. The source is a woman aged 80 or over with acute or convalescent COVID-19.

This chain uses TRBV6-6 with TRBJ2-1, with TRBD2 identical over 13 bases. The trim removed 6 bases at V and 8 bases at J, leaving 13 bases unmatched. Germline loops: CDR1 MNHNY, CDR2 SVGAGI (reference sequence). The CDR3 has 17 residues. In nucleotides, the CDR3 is TGTGCCAGCAGACGAGCCGGACTAGCGGGAGTCTGGTATGAGCAGTTCTTC. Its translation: CASRRAGLAGVWYEQFF.

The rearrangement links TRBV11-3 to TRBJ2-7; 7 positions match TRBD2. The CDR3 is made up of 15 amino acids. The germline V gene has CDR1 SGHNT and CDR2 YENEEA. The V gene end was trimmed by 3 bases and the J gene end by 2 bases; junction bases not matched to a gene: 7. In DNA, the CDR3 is TGTGCCAGCAGCTTTCTAGCGGAGGCCGCCTACGAGCAGTACTTC. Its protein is CASSFLAEAAYEQYF.

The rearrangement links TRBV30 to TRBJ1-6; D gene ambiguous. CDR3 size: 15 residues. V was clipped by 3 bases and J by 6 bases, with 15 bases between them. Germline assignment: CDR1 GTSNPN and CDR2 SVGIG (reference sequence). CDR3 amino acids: CAWRGSLGSNSPLHF. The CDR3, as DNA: TGTGCCTGGAGAGGCTCATTGGGCAGTAATTCACCCCTCCACTTT.

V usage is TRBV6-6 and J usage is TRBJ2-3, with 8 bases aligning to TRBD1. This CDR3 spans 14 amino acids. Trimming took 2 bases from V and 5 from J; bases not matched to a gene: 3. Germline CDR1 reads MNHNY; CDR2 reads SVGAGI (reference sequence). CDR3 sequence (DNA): TGTGCCAGCAGTTACCCACAGGGGGGAGATACGCAGTATTTT. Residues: CASSYPQGGDTQYF.

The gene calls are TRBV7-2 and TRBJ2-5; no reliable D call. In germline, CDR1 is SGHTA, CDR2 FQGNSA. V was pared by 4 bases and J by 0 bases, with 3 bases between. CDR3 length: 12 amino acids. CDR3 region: CASSSYQETQYF. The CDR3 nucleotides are TGTGCCAGCAGCTCGTACCAAGAGACCCAGTACTTC. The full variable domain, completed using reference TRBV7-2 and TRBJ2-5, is GAGVSQSPSNKVTEKGKDVELRCDPISGHTALYWYRQSLGQGLEFLIYFQGNSAPDKSGLPSDRFSAERTGGSVSTLTIQRTQQEDSAVYLCASSSYQETQYFGPGTRLLVL.

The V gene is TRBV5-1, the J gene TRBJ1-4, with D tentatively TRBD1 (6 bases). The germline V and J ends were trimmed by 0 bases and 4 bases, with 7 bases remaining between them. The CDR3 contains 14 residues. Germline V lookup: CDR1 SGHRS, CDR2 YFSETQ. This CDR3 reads CASSLGGGNEKLFF. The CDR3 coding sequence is TGCGCCAGCAGCTTGGGAGGGGGTAATGAAAAACTGTTTTTT.

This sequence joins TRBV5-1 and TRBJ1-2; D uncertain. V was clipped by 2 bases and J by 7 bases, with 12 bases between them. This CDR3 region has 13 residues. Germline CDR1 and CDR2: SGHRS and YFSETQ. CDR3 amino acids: CASSFVVRSGYTF. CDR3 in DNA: TGCGCCAGCAGCTTTGTGGTACGGAGTGGCTACACCTTC.

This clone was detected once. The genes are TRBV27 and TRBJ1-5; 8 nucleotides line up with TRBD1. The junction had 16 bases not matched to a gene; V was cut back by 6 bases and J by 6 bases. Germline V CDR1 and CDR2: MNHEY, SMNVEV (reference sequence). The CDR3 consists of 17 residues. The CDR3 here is CASRIPLDSGGGQPQHF. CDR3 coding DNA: TGTGCCAGCAGGATACCTCTCGACTCAGGGGGCGGTCAGCCCCAGCATTTT.

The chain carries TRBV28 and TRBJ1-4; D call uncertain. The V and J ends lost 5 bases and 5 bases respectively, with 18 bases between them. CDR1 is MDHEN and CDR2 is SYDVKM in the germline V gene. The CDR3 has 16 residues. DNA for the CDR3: TGTGCCAGCAGTACAGTGGAGGGTGGCAGAAATGAAAAACTGTTTTTT. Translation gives CASSTVEGGRNEKLFF.

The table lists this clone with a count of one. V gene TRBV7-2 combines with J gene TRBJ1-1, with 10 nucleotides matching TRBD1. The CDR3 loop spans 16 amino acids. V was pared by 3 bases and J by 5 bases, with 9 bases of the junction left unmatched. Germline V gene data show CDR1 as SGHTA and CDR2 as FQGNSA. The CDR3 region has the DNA TGTGCCAGCAGCTTCTTACGGACAGGGGGTGGAACTGAAGCTTTCTTT. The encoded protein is CASSFLRTGGGTEAFF.

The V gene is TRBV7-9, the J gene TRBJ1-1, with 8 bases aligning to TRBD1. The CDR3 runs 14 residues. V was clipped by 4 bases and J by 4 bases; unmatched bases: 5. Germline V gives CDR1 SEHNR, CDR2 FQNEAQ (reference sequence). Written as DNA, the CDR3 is TGTGCCAGCAGCTATCAGGGGGCCGGCACTGAAGCTTTCTTT. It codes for CASSYQGAGTEAFF.

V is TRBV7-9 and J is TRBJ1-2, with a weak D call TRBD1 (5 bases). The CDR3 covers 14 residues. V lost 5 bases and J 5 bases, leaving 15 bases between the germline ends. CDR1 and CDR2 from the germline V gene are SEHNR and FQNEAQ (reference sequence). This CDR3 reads CASSIGQEVYGYTF. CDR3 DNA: TGTGCCAGCAGCATCGGACAAGAAGTGTATGGCTACACCTTC.

The CDR3 reads CAAARTGNEKLFF. The CDR3 DNA reads as TGTGCCGCGGCCCGGACAGGGAATGAAAAACTGTTTTTT. The chain joins TRBV27 to TRBJ1-4; 8 positions agree with TRBD1. J was trimmed by 5 bases and V by 11 bases; bases with no gene match: 7. This CDR3 is 13 amino acids long. Germline assignment: CDR1 MNHEY and CDR2 SMNVEV (reference sequence).

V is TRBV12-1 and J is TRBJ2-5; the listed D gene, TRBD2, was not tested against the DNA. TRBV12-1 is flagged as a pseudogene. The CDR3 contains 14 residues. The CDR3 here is CASTAGQGGKTQYF. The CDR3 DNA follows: TGTGCCAGCACCGCGGGGCAGGGCGGGAAGACCCAGTACTTC.

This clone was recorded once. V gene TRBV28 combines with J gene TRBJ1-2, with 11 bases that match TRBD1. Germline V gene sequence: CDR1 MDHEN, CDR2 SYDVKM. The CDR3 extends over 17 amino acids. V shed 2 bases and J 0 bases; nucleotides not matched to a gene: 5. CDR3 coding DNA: TGTGCCAGCAGTTTACCGGGACAGGGGGATCCTAACTATGGCTACACCTTC. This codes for CASSLPGQGDPNYGYTF.

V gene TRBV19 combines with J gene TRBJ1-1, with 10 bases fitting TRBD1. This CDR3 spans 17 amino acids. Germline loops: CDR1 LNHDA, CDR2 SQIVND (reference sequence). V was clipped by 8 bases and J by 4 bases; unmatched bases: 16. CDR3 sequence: CASRTDWGTGVATEAFF. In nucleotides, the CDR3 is TGTGCCAGTCGTACGGATTGGGGGACAGGGGTTGCCACTGAAGCTTTCTTT.

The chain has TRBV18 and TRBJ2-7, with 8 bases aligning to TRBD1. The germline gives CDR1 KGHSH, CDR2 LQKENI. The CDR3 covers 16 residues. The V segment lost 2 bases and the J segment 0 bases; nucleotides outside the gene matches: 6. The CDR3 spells CASSPNTGQASYEQYF. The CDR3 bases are TGTGCCAGCTCACCAAATACGGGACAGGCCTCCTACGAGCAGTACTTC.

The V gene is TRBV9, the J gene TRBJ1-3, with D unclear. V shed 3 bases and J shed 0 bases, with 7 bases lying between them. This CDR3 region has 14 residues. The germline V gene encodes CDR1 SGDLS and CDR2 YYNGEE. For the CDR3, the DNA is TGTGCCAGCAGCGGCGGGATCTCTGGAAACACCATATATTTT. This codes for CASSGGISGNTIYF.

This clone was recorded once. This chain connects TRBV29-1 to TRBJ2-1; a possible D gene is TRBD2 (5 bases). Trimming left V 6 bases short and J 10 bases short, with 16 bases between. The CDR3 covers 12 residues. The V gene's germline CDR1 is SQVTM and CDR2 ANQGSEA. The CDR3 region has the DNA TGCAGCGTGCTGTCTGGGCGCGGGGAGCAGTTCTTC. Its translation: CSVLSGRGEQFF.

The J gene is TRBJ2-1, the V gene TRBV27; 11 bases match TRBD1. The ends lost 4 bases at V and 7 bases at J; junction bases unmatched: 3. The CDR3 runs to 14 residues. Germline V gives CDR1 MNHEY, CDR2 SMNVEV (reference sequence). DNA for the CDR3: TGTGCCAGCAGTTGGGGACAGGGGGGGAATGAGCAGTTCTTC. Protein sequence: CASSWGQGGNEQFF.

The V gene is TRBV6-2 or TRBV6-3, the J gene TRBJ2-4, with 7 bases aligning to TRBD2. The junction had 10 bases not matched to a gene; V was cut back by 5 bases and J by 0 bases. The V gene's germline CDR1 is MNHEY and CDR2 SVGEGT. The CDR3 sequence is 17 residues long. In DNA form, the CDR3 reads TGTGCCAGCAGTGGACCCGACGGGACTATAGCCAAAAACATTCAGTACTTC. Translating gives CASSGPDGTIAKNIQYF.

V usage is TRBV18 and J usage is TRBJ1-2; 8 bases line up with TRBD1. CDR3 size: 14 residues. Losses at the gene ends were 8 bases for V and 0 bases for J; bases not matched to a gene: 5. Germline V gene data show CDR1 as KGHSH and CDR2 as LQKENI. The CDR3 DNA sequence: TGTGCCAGCCGACAGGGGACGACTAACTATGGCTACACCTTC. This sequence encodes CASRQGTTNYGYTF.

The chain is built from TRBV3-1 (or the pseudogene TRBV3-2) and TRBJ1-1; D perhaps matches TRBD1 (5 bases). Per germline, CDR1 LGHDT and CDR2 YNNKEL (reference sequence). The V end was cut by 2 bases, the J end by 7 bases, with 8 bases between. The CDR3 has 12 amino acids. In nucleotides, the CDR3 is TGTGCCAGCAGCCAACAGGGAAATGAAGCTTTCTTT. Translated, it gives CASSQQGNEAFF.

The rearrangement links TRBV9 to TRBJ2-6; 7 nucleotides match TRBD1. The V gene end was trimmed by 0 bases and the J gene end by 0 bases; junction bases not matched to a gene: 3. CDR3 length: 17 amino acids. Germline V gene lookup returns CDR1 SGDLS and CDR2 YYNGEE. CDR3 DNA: TGTGCCAGCAGCGTAGACAGGGGAGCCTCTGGGGCCAACGTCCTGACTTTC. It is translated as CASSVDRGASGANVLTF.

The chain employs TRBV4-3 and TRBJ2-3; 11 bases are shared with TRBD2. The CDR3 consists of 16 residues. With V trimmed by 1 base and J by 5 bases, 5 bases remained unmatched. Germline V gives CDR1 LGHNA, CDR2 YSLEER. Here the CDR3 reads CASSQVASGRIDTQYF. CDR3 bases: TGCGCCAGCAGCCAAGTTGCTAGCGGGAGGATAGATACGCAGTATTTT.

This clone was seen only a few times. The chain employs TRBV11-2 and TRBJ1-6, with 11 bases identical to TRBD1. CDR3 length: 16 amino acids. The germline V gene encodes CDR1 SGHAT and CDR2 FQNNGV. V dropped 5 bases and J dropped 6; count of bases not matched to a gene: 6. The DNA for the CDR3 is TGTGCCAGCAGCCCCTCGGACAGGGGGCGTAATTCACCCCTCCACTTT. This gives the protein CASSPSDRGRNSPLHF. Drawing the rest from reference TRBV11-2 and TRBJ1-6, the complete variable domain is EAGVAQSPRYKIIEKRQSVAFWCNPISGHATLYWYQQILGQGPKLLIQFQNNGVVDDSQLPKDRFSAERLKGVDSTLKIQPAKLEDSAVYLCASSPSDRGRNSPLHFGNGTRLTVT.

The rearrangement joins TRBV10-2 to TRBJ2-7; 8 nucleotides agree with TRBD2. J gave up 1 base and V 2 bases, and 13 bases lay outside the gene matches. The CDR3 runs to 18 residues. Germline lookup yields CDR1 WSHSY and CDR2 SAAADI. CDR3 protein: CASSEGGLGVAGSYEQYF. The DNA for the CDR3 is TGCGCCAGCAGTGAGGGGGGCCTAGGAGTAGCGGGATCCTACGAGCAGTACTTC.

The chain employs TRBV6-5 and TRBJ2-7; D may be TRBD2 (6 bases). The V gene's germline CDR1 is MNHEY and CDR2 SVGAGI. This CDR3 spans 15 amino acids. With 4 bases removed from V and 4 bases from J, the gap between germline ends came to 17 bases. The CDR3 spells CASSSIRRGLYEQYF. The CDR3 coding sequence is TGTGCCAGCAGTTCCATTAGGCGGGGACTTTACGAGCAGTACTTC.

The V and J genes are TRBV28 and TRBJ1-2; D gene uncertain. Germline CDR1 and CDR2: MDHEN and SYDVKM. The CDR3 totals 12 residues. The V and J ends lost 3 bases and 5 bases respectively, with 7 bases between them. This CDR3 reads CASSLRIYGYTF. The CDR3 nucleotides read TGTGCCAGCAGTTTGAGAATTTATGGCTACACCTTC.

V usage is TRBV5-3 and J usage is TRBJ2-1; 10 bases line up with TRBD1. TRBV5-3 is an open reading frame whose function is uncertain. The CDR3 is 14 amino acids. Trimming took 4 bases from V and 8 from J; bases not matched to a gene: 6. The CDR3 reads CARSGGTGAYEQFF. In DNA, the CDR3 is TGTGCCAGAAGCGGGGGGACAGGGGCATATGAGCAGTTCTTC.

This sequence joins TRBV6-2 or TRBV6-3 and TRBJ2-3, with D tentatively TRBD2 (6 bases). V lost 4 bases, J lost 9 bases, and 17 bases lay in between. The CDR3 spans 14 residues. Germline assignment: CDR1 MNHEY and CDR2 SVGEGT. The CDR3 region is CASSSGTPIVTQYF. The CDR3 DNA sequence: TGTGCCAGCAGTTCTGGGACTCCAATTGTCACGCAGTATTTT.

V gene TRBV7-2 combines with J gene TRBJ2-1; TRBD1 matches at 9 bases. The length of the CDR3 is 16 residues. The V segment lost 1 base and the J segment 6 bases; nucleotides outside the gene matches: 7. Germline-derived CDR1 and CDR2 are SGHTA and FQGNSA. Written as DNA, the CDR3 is TGTGCCAGCAGCTTAGAGCCTGGACAGGGGAGCAATGAGCAGTTCTTC. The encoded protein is CASSLEPGQGSNEQFF.